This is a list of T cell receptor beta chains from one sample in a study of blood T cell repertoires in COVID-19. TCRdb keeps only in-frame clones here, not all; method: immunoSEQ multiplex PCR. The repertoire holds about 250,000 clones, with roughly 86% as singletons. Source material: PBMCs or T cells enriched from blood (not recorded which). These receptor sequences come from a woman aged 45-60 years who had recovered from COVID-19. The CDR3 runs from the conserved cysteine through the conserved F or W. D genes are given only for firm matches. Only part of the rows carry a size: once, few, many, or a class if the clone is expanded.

TGCGCCAGCAGCGCTAGCGGGAGGGCCGCGGAGACCCAGTACTTC	CASSASGRAAETQYF	TRBV5-1	NA	TRBD2	TRBJ2-5
TGTGCCAGCAGCTTGGCGGGGGTGTACTATAATTCACCCCTCCACTTT	CASSLAGVYYNSPLHF	TRBV5-4	NA	NA	TRBJ1-6
TGTGCCAGCAGCTCAATTCTAGCGGGAGTTAATGAGCAGTTCTTC	CASSSILAGVNEQFF	TRBV7-2	NA	TRBD2	TRBJ2-1
TGTGCCAGCACCTGGGCAGGAAACACCGGGGAGCTGTTTTTT	CASTWAGNTGELFF	TRBV28	few	NA	TRBJ2-2
TGTGCCAGCAGTGATGGCGGGAGCATCCACGAGCAGTACTTC	CASSDGGSIHEQYF	TRBV2	NA	TRBD2	TRBJ2-7
TGTGCCAGCAGCTTATCCTTTAGCGGCGTAAGCACAGATACGCAGTATTTT	CASSLSFSGVSTDTQYF	TRBV5-5	NA	NA	TRBJ2-3
TGTGCCAGTAGTATAGGTCGATTAGATAGCAATCAGCCCCAGCATTTT	CASSIGRLDSNQPQHF	TRBV19	NA	NA	TRBJ1-5
TGTGCCAGCAGTCGGGAGGGCGGGGAGCTGTTTTTT	CASSREGGELFF	TRBV6-5	NA	TRBD2	TRBJ2-2
TGTGCCAGCACCCCAGGGGCAAGGGAGACCCAGTACTTC	CASTPGARETQYF	TRBV2	NA	NA	TRBJ2-5
TGTGCCAGCAGCTTTAGCGGGCTCCAGAACGAGCAGTACTTC	CASSFSGLQNEQYF	TRBV7-6	NA	TRBD2	TRBJ2-7
TGTGCCAGTAGTCCTAAGACAGGGAACACTGAAGCTTTCTTT	CASSPKTGNTEAFF	TRBV19	NA	NA	TRBJ1-1
TGTGCCAGCATTCCTACAGGGGGCGGTCAGCCCCAGCATTTT	CASIPTGGGQPQHF	TRBV28	NA	TRBD1	TRBJ1-5
TGTGCCAGCTCACCCCCGAATTCACCCCTCCACTTT	CASSPPNSPLHF	TRBV18	NA	NA	TRBJ1-6
TGTGCCAGCAGCTCCGGGACAGGGGTTAATTCACCCCTCCACTTT	CASSSGTGVNSPLHF	TRBV11-3	NA	TRBD1	TRBJ1-6
TGTGCCAGCAGCCCGAGCGGTAGTGGTGGAAACACCATATATTTT	CASSPSGSGGNTIYF	TRBV7-2	NA	NA	TRBJ1-3
TGTGCCAGCAGCTTAGATAGGGCTAGCGGGAGTGAGCAGTTCTTC	CASSLDRASGSEQFF	TRBV11-2	NA	TRBD2	TRBJ2-1
TGTGCCAGCAGCGCGACAGGGGGATTGGGAACTGAAGCTTTCTTT	CASSATGGLGTEAFF	TRBV9	NA	TRBD1	TRBJ1-1
TGTGCCACCAGTGATTCTAGCGGGAGGGCCTGGGTGGATGACACCGGGGAGCTGTTTTTT	CATSDSSGRAWVDDTGELFF	TRBV24-1	NA	TRBD2	TRBJ2-2
TGTGCCAGCAAAGGACAGGGGAGTTTGGATGAGCAGTTCTTC	CASKGQGSLDEQFF	TRBV28	NA	TRBD1	TRBJ2-1
TGTGCCAGCAGCCTACAGGGGCGGAATTCACCCCTCCACTTT	CASSLQGRNSPLHF	TRBV5-5	NA	TRBD1	TRBJ1-6
TGTGCCATCAGTGAGCCCACCCTCAGTCGTTCCTCGACTGAAGCTTTCTTT	CAISEPTLSRSSTEAFF	TRBV10-3	NA	NA	TRBJ1-1
TGTGCCAGCAGCCAAGTCGGGAGCGGGAGCGACATTCAGTACTTC	CASSQVGSGSDIQYF	TRBV4-2	NA	TRBD2	TRBJ2-4